These 5 T cell receptor beta chains came from one sample sequenced in a study of shared clonotypes between healthy human individuals. Assay used: immunoSEQ multiplex PCR; TCRdb lists only in-frame clones, some missing. The profile covers about 690,000 clones, with less than 95% appearing a single time and 30% to 35% taken by the ten largest. The sequenced sample consisted of memory CD8+ T cells from PBMCs. Sample subset: CD45RO+ cells pooled with CCR7-negative TemRA cells. The receptors derive from a man between 18 and 29 years old in good health. Some clones in this sample may be carry-over from other donors' samples.

Details on this clone: Other DNA sequences of this sample code for an identical CDR3. The rearrangement links TRBV9 to TRBJ2-1; possible D gene TRBD1, 6 bases. The V gene lost 0 bases and the J gene lost 4 bases, with 11 bases spanning the gap. Germline V lookup: CDR1 SGDLS, CDR2 YYNGEE. CDR3 length: 15 residues. CDR3 DNA sequence: TGTGCCAGCAGCGTAGGCGGACAGCCGTACAATGAGCAGTTCTTC. Encoded protein: CASSVGGQPYNEQFF.

The V and J genes are TRBV7-2 and TRBJ1-2; 7 positions agree with TRBD1. The CDR3 extends over 13 amino acids. V lost 4 bases, J lost 8 bases, and 7 bases stayed unmatched. Germline loops: CDR1 SGHTA, CDR2 FQGNSA. This chain's CDR3 is CASSSETGPGYTF. The CDR3 nucleotides read TGTGCCAGCAGCTCGGAGACAGGGCCGGGCTACACCTTC.

The chain employs TRBV28 and TRBJ2-2, with 16 bases fitting TRBD2. The V segment lost 6 bases and the J segment 7 bases; nucleotides outside the gene matches: 11. CDR1 is MDHEN, CDR2 SYDVKM, per germline. The CDR3 spans 18 residues. This CDR3 reads CASSSGTSGRAGSGELFF. The CDR3 nucleotides are TGTGCCAGCAGCTCCGGGACTAGCGGGAGGGCCGGGAGCGGGGAGCTGTTTTTT.

This clone was seen a single time. Written as DNA, the CDR3 is TGTGCCAGCAGCTCCCCCCCCGGGCGTCCCTCCTACGAGCAGTACTTC. It specifies CASSSPPGRPSYEQYF. The chain employs TRBV7-2 and TRBJ2-7; D call uncertain. Per the germline V gene, CDR1 is SGHTA and CDR2 is FQGNSA. The CDR3 totals 16 residues. Between the trimmed V and J ends, which lost 4 bases and 0 bases, there was a span of 16 bases.

The chain joins TRBV30 to TRBJ1-2; D remains unclear. Germline V lookup: CDR1 GTSNPN, CDR2 SVGIG (reference sequence). There are 17 residues in the CDR3. Trimming cost V 2 bases and J 3 bases, with 22 bases left between them. DNA for the CDR3: TGTGCCTGGAGTTCACTACAGTCGGGTTGGGTAGACTATGGCTACACCTTC. As protein: CAWSSLQSGWVDYGYTF.